This T cell receptor beta chain was captured in a study of blood T cell repertoires in COVID-19. Study context: COVID-19 samples collected from the United States, Italy and Spain covered acute and convalescent phases. PBMCs, B-cell-depleted T cells, or T cells were the source of the cDNA or gDNA that made up the material.

Germline CDR1 LNHDA, CDR2 SQIVND (reference sequence). There are 14 residues in the CDR3. Trimming removed 6 bases from V and 3 bases from J; junction bases left unmatched: 5. The method was immunoSEQ multiplex PCR; TCRdb's version includes in-frame clones alone and lacks a portion of them. Found here are roughly 170,000 clones, 70% to 85% of them singletons; the top ten hold roughly 6.3%. The chain is built from TRBV19 and TRBJ1-5, with 7 bases that match TRBD1. The specimen sequenced was peripheral blood. This sequence was found in a human donor in a cohort sampled during active COVID-19. CDR3: CASRRQGANQPQHF. CDR3 sequence (DNA): TGTGCCAGTAGGCGACAGGGAGCCAATCAGCCCCAGCATTTT.